This TCR beta chain comes out of a study of blood T cell repertoires in COVID-19. In the original processing: Amplification from reference gene primers served as the basis for estimated nucleated cell counts. The table came from immunoSEQ multiplex PCR; TCRdb's copy has only in-frame clones and leaves some out. The V and J calls and clone size are taken from that table; D and trimming were inferred from the DNA. The sample consists of around 230,000 clones, 83% of them appearing once. In this sample, this clone turned up a few times. The receptor was derived from a woman aged 35 to 49 with active or convalescent COVID-19. The sample taken for sequencing was peripheral blood.

CDR3: CASSFAGTGISNYGYTF. The CDR3 DNA reads as TGTGCCAGCAGCTTCGCCGGGACAGGGATTTCTAACTATGGCTACACCTTC. V is TRBV28 and J is TRBJ1-2; 9 bases are shared with TRBD1. Germline CDR1 reads MDHEN; CDR2 reads SYDVKM. V shed 6 bases, J shed 0 bases, and the junction held 11 bases outside the gene matches. CDR3 length: 17 amino acids.